This T cell receptor (beta chain) was retrieved from a study of T cells in localized non-small cell lung cancer. General study results and limits: A higher density of T cells in blood coincided with extended overall survival. Clonality of T cells reached its maximum in uninvolved adjacent lung, surpassing tumor. Appearances in adjacent lung were noted for a median 57 of the top 100 tumor clones.

The assay was immunoSEQ multiplex PCR, and TCRdb's table has in-frame clones only and misses some. The repertoire holds more than 9,000 clones, with 44% as singletons. This clone was detected a few times. The antigen is not known. Germline loops: CDR1 MNHGY, CDR2 SAAAGT. The CDR3 covers 15 residues. Trimming left V 4 bases short and J 0 bases short, with 10 bases between. The V call is TRBV6-8, the J call TRBJ2-1; D gene ambiguous. Material: lymph node tissue, obtained before any cancer treatment. This TCR came from a woman aged 40-75 years with stage I lung adenocarcinoma. This chain's CDR3 is CASSSSYSSYNEQFF. In nucleotides, the CDR3 is TGTGCCAGCAGTTCTTCTTATAGCTCCTACAATGAGCAGTTCTTC.